Following are 31 T cell receptor beta chains from one sample sequenced in a study of OX40 agonist ivuxolimab in advanced cancers. Sequencing used immunoSEQ multiplex PCR; TCRdb keeps in-frame clones, though not all of them. The sample has around 33,000 clones; roughly 89% are singletons. The source was CD4+ or CD8+ T cells sorted from blood, collected in a trial of the OX40 agonist ivuxolimab. All receptors come from an adult with an advanced solid tumor such as melanoma, head and neck, liver or kidney cancer.

The chain recombines TRBV28 with TRBJ1-1; a possible D gene is TRBD1 (6 bases). The ends were cut back, 3 bases at V and 0 bases at J, with 11 bases in the middle. The CDR3 has 15 residues. In germline, CDR1 is MDHEN, CDR2 SYDVKM. Here the CDR3 reads CASSLYREVNTEAFF. In nucleotides, the CDR3 is TGTGCCAGCAGTTTGTACAGGGAAGTGAACACTGAAGCTTTCTTT.

V and J are TRBV29-1 and TRBJ2-3; 9 positions agree with TRBD1. Germline V gene data show CDR1 as SQVTM and CDR2 as ANQGSEA. The CDR3 sequence is 14 residues long. The trim removed 3 bases at V and 3 bases at J, leaving 4 bases unmatched. This chain's CDR3 is CSVDIDRGTDTQYF. The CDR3, as DNA: TGCAGCGTTGACATTGACAGGGGGACAGATACGCAGTATTTT.

This sequence joins TRBV27 and TRBJ2-7, with D possibly TRBD2 on 5 matching bases. Between the trimmed V and J ends, which lost 3 bases and 0 bases, there was a span of 12 bases. CDR3 length: 15 residues. The germline CDR1 and CDR2 sequences are MNHEY and SMNVEV (reference sequence). CDR3 DNA: TGTGCCAGCAGTTTCGGACTCTCTCTCTCCTACGAGCAGTACTTC. Residues: CASSFGLSLSYEQYF.

The chain employs TRBV6-4 and TRBJ2-1; D perhaps matches TRBD2 (7 bases). V was trimmed by 0 bases and J by 0 bases, leaving 15 bases between them. The CDR3 has 18 residues. Germline loops: CDR1 MRHNA, CDR2 SNTAGT. The CDR3 sequence: CASSDSGAGVTSYNEQFF. As DNA, the CDR3 is TGTGCCAGCAGTGACTCGGGGGCGGGAGTCACCTCCTACAATGAGCAGTTCTTC.

This chain joins TRBV5-1 and TRBJ1-5; 10 bases line up with TRBD1. V shed 7 bases, J shed 3 bases, and the junction held 7 bases outside the gene matches. This CDR3 is 15 amino acids long. Germline V gene lookup returns CDR1 SGHRS and CDR2 YFSETQ. CDR3: CASSWTGGSNQPQHF. The CDR3 DNA sequence: TGCGCCAGCTCCTGGACAGGGGGATCCAATCAGCCCCAGCATTTT.

This clone was seen more than once but under ten times. The gene calls are TRBV6-5 and TRBJ2-1; D might be TRBD2 (6 bases). Germline V gives CDR1 MNHEY, CDR2 SVGAGI. Trimming took off 7 bases at V and 6 bases at J, with 13 bases between the two ends. This CDR3 is 13 amino acids long. The CDR3 loop reads CASTSWRVNEQFF. The CDR3 DNA follows: TGTGCCAGCACATCTTGGAGGGTCAATGAGCAGTTCTTC.

The V call is TRBV4-3, the J call TRBJ2-3; 9 bases are a match to TRBD1. Trimming cost V 4 bases and J 1 base; bases outside gene matches: 9. This CDR3 has 17 amino acids. Germline CDR1 and CDR2: LGHNA and YSLEER. This CDR3 is CASSPGTGRGGTDTQYF. The CDR3 nucleotides are TGCGCCAGCAGCCCCGGGACAGGGAGAGGGGGCACAGATACGCAGTATTTT.

The genes are TRBV21-1 and TRBJ1-5. TRBV21-1 is termed a pseudogene. This CDR3 has 15 residues. The CDR3 protein is CASRDGGVSNQPQHF. The CDR3 DNA reads TGTGCCAGCCGGGACGGAGGCGTTAGCAATCAGCCCCAGCATTTT.

V is TRBV18 and J is TRBJ2-5; D remains ambiguous. This CDR3 is 15 amino acids long. V lost 2 bases and J 0 bases, leaving 10 bases between the germline ends. Germline V CDR1 and CDR2: KGHSH, LQKENI. The CDR3 DNA reads TGTGCCAGCTCACCAAGTGGGCCGTACCAAGAGACCCAGTACTTC. Translated, it gives CASSPSGPYQETQYF.

The rearrangement links TRBV5-1 to TRBJ2-7, with TRBD1 matching over 9 bases. Losses at the gene ends were 2 bases for V and 4 bases for J; bases not matched to a gene: 10. The CDR3 contains 16 residues. Germline V gene sequence: CDR1 SGHRS, CDR2 YFSETQ. The CDR3 DNA is TGCGCCAGCAGCTTCGGACCCCAGGGGACAGGGTACGAGCAGTACTTC. Translated: CASSFGPQGTGYEQYF.

V is TRBV13 and J is TRBJ2-7; 9 bases align to TRBD1. J gave up 4 bases and V 3 bases, and 1 base lay outside the gene matches. This CDR3 has 13 residues. Germline V gene lookup returns CDR1 PRHDT and CDR2 FYEKMQ (reference sequence). CDR3 sequence (DNA): TGTGCCAGCAGCTTGACAGGGGGTTACGAGCAGTACTTC. Its translation: CASSLTGGYEQYF.

The genes are TRBV7-3 and TRBJ2-3; 8 bases are shared with TRBD1. Germline CDR1 is SGHTA and CDR2 is FQGTGA. With 4 bases clipped from V and 0 bases from J, the junction kept 3 bases outside the gene matches. CDR3 length: 15 amino acids. CDR3 in DNA: TGTGCCAGCAGCTCTACAGGGGGGAGCACAGATACGCAGTATTTT. Translating gives CASSSTGGSTDTQYF. Filled out from reference TRBV7-3 and TRBJ2-3, the complete variable domain reads GAGVSQTPSNKVTEKGKYVELRCDPISGHTALYWYRQSLGQGPEFLIYFQGTGAADDSGLPNDRFFAVRPEGSVSTLKIQRTERGDSAVYLCASSSTGGSTDTQYFGPGTRLTVL.

This clone was observed a few times. This sequence joins TRBV27 and TRBJ2-6; 9 bases agree with TRBD2. Germline lookup yields CDR1 MNHEY and CDR2 SMNVEV (reference sequence). This CDR3 contains 17 residues. The V and J ends lost 8 bases and 1 base, in that order; junction bases with no gene match: 9. The CDR3 coding sequence is TGTGCCAGCTCGGTGTTAGCGGGAGTATCTGGGGCCAACGTCCTGACTTTC. It yields the protein CASSVLAGVSGANVLTF.

This clone was seen just once. Here the CDR3 reads CASSPMAGAPYEQYF. The CDR3, as DNA: TGCGCCAGCAGCCCAATGGCGGGAGCCCCCTACGAGCAGTACTTC. The chain joins TRBV4-1 to TRBJ2-7; 7 bases are a match to TRBD2. The V and J ends lost 4 bases and 2 bases, in that order; junction bases with no gene match: 8. The germline V gene has CDR1 MGHRA and CDR2 YSYEKL. CDR3 length equals 15 residues.

The V and J genes are TRBV19 and TRBJ1-5; D unclear. Germline CDR1 and CDR2: LNHDA and SQIVND (reference sequence). V was shortened by 2 bases and J by 7 bases, with 9 bases between the two germline ends. This CDR3 comprises 13 residues. CDR3 nucleotides: TGTGCCAGTAGTATATGGGAAGGGCAGCCCCAGCATTTT. Its translation: CASSIWEGQPQHF.

The CDR3 is CASSLLTGEYAYEQYF. As DNA, the CDR3 is TGTGCCAGCAGTTTACTTACAGGGGAATACGCCTACGAGCAGTACTTC. The V and J genes are TRBV28 and TRBJ2-7; 7 positions agree with TRBD1. The length of the CDR3 is 16 residues. Germline V lookup: CDR1 MDHEN, CDR2 SYDVKM. With V trimmed by 2 bases and J by 2 bases, 9 bases remained unmatched.

The J gene is TRBJ2-3, the V gene TRBV2; 8 bases fit TRBD1. V dropped 11 bases and J dropped 7; count of bases not matched to a gene: 11. The CDR3 has 13 residues. CDR1 is SNHLY and CDR2 is FYNNEI in the germline V gene. CDR3 protein: CAWTGRGLHTQYF. The CDR3 DNA is TGTGCCTGGACAGGCAGGGGGCTTCATACGCAGTATTTT.

The chain has TRBV27 and TRBJ1-1, with D perhaps matching TRBD1 (5 bases). Germline assignment: CDR1 MNHEY and CDR2 SMNVEV (reference sequence). With 3 bases removed from V and 6 bases from J, the gap between germline ends came to 17 bases. This CDR3 is 15 amino acids long. The CDR3 loop is CASSFKGSNNAEAFF. CDR3 bases: TGTGCCAGCAGTTTCAAGGGGTCGAATAACGCTGAAGCTTTCTTT.

The chain is built from TRBV7-2 and TRBJ2-7; 7 bases agree with TRBD1. CDR1 SGHTA and CDR2 FQGNSA come from the germline V gene. V lost 4 bases, J lost 6 bases, and 3 bases stayed unmatched. The CDR3 extends over 12 amino acids. CDR3 in DNA: TGTGCCAGCAGCTACCGGGACAGCGAGCAGTACTTC. It is translated as CASSYRDSEQYF.

This clone has only one observation. This chain uses TRBV9 with TRBJ1-1, with D unresolved. V was clipped by 4 bases and J by 2 bases, with 12 bases between them. The germline V gene has CDR1 SGDLS and CDR2 YYNGEE. This CDR3 is built from 14 residues. In DNA form, the CDR3 reads TGTGCCAGCAGCTTCCAGGATACAAACACTGAAGCTTTCTTT. It specifies CASSFQDTNTEAFF. Based on the CDR3 plus reference TRBV9 and TRBJ1-1, the full variable domain is DSGVTQTPKHLITATGQRVTLRCSPRSGDLSVYWYQQSLDQGLQFLIQYYNGEERAKGNILERFSAQQFPDLHSELNLSSLELGDSALYFCASSFQDTNTEAFFGQGTRLTVV.

The gene calls are TRBV5-4 and TRBJ2-7, with D possibly called TRBD1 or TRBD2 (5 bases each). Germline V gives CDR1 SGHNT, CDR2 YYREEE (reference sequence). Trimming took 2 bases from V and 6 from J, leaving 9 bases between them. The CDR3 length is 12 residues. CDR3 in amino acids: CASSLGTPEQYF. The CDR3 nucleotides read TGTGCCAGCAGCTTAGGGACCCCCGAGCAGTACTTC. Full variable domain (missing parts from reference TRBV5-4 and TRBJ2-7): ETGVTQSPTHLIKTRGQQVTLRCSSQSGHNTVSWYQQALGQGPQFIFQYYREEENGRGNFPPRFSGLQFPNYSSELNVNALELDDSALYLCASSLGTPEQYFGPGTRLTVT.

The genes are TRBV5-1 and TRBJ2-7; unclear D gene. Looked up from germline, CDR1 is SGHRS and CDR2 is YFSETQ. The V and J ends lost 0 bases and 2 bases respectively, with 12 bases between them. The CDR3 loop spans 15 amino acids. The DNA of the CDR3 is TGCGCCAGCAGCTTGGGAGAAATGGGTCCCTACGAGCAGTACTTC. This encodes CASSLGEMGPYEQYF.

The chain is built from TRBV27 and TRBJ2-7, with a weak D call TRBD2 (5 bases). Germline V gene lookup returns CDR1 MNHEY and CDR2 SMNVEV (reference sequence). Trimming left V 3 bases short and J 4 bases short, with 10 bases between. The CDR3 is made up of 13 amino acids. CDR3 in amino acids: CASSFREQYEQYF. The CDR3, as DNA: TGTGCCAGCAGTTTCCGGGAACAATACGAGCAGTACTTC.

This sequence joins TRBV6-5 and TRBJ2-7; 11 bases map to TRBD2. CDR3 length equals 14 residues. CDR1 and CDR2 from the germline V gene are MNHEY and SVGAGI. V shed 6 bases, J shed 6 bases, and the junction held 7 bases outside the gene matches. The CDR3 reads CASSLLAGESEQYF. DNA for the CDR3: TGTGCCAGCAGCCTACTAGCGGGAGAGTCCGAGCAGTACTTC.

The genes are TRBV13 and TRBJ2-1, with D possibly matching TRBD1 (5 bases). The CDR3 is 15 residues long. With 5 bases removed from V and 6 bases from J, the gap between germline ends came to 17 bases. CDR1 is PRHDT, CDR2 FYEKMQ, per germline (reference sequence). The CDR3 spells CASSASDTRLNEQFF. The CDR3 coding sequence is TGTGCCAGCAGCGCCTCGGACACACGCCTCAATGAGCAGTTCTTC.

V usage is TRBV16 and J usage is TRBJ1-1; D perhaps matches TRBD1 (6 bases). Between the trimmed V and J ends, which lost 3 bases and 1 base, there was a span of 9 bases. The CDR3 length is 14 residues. CDR1 is KGHSY, CDR2 FQNENV, per germline. This CDR3 reads CASSHQTGNTEAFF. Here the CDR3 DNA reads TGTGCCAGCAGCCACCAGACAGGGAACACTGAAGCTTTCTTT.

The chain has TRBV5-6 and TRBJ2-1, with D unclear. CDR1 and CDR2 from the germline V gene are SGHDT and YYEEEE. This CDR3 comprises 13 residues. The germline V and J ends were trimmed by 3 bases and 0 bases, with 4 bases remaining between them. The CDR3 nucleotides are TGTGCCAGCAGCTCAACCTCCTACAATGAGCAGTTCTTC. This translates into CASSSTSYNEQFF.

This chain uses TRBV5-1 with TRBJ2-5, with D uncertain. The J call is uncertain, as TRBJ2-7 better fits the DNA end. The CDR3 is 11 residues long. Per germline, CDR1 SGHRS and CDR2 YFSETQ. CDR3 in DNA: TGCGCCAGCAGCTTATTCTACGAGCAGTACTTC. It codes for CASSLFYEQYF.

This clone occurred once. This chain links TRBV5-8 with TRBJ1-5; TRBD1 matches at 8 bases. Germline lookup yields CDR1 SGHTS and CDR2 YDEGEE. This CDR3 has 15 residues. V dropped 2 bases and J dropped 4; count of bases not matched to a gene: 5. CDR3 nucleotides: TGTGCCAGCAGCTTAGGACAGGGCGGGAATCAGCCCCAGCATTTT. Protein sequence: CASSLGQGGNQPQHF.

The gene calls are TRBV2 and TRBJ2-5, with 8 bases lining up with TRBD2. V lost 7 bases, J lost 0 bases, and 16 bases stayed unmatched. CDR1 and CDR2 from the germline V gene are SNHLY and FYNNEI. The CDR3 loop spans 18 amino acids. The CDR3 DNA reads as TGTGCCAGCAACGGCCGAGGAGCGGGGGAGTTTTACCAAGAGACCCAGTACTTC. Protein product: CASNGRGAGEFYQETQYF.

This rearrangement joins TRBV28 to TRBJ2-1; 8 positions agree with TRBD2. Looked up from germline, CDR1 is MDHEN and CDR2 is SYDVKM. After removal of 7 bases from V and 2 bases from J, the junction contained 7 bases not matched to a gene. CDR3 length equals 15 residues. CDR3 sequence: CASIEREMAYNEQFF. The CDR3 DNA follows: TGTGCCAGCATCGAGCGGGAGATGGCCTACAATGAGCAGTTCTTC.